Listed below are T cell receptor beta chains from one sample, sequenced in a study of shared clonotypes between healthy human individuals. Generated by immunoSEQ multiplex PCR, the TCRdb table keeps only in-frame clones and is missing some. This sample carries about 1 million clones, 65% to 75% of them seen once, and the ten largest clones take nearly 1.5%. The sequenced sample consisted of memory CD4+ T cells sorted from blood. The receptors stem from a young man in good health. Each CDR3 is given with its conserved first and last residue. A D gene is named only where the DNA matches it firmly. Clone size is given for some rows only: seen once, a few or many times, or a class if the clone is expanded.

J	V	D	size	DNA	CDR3
TRBJ2-1	TRBV7-2	TRBD1	.	TGTGCCAGCACCTTGTCGGGACAGGGGGGGAATGAGCAGTTCTTC	CASTLSGQGGNEQFF
TRBJ2-5	TRBV10-3	.	.	TGTGCCATCAGTAGCGGGCCATCGCTCGAGACCCAGTACTTC	CAISSGPSLETQYF
TRBJ2-1	TRBV7-2	.	.	TGTGCCAGCAACTCACCAGGGGCCTACGGCAATGAGCAGTTCTTC	CASNSPGAYGNEQFF
TRBJ2-1	TRBV19	.	.	TGTGCCACCGGAACAGGGGGGGTTAGCGCTGCGCCCTACAATGAGCAGTTCTTC	CATGTGGVSAAPYNEQFF
TRBJ1-5	TRBV7-8	.	.	TGTGCCAGCACTAGTAGGGAGGGGAGGAACAATCAGCCCCAGCATTTT	CASTSREGRNNQPQHF
TRBJ1-1	TRBV6-1	TRBD1	.	TGTGCCAGCAGGAGGACAGGGCGGACTGAAGCTTTCTTT	CASRRTGRTEAFF
TRBJ1-1	TRBV6-6	.	.	TGTGCCAGCAGCCCCGGGTACCCCGGAACTGAAGCTTTCTTT	CASSPGYPGTEAFF
TRBJ1-2	TRBV4-1	TRBD1	.	TGCGCCAGCAGCCAAAGATCCGGCGGGACAGAGACATATGGCTACACCTTC	CASSQRSGGTETYGYTF
TRBJ2-1	TRBV9	TRBD1	.	TGTGCCAGCAGCGTCGGACAGGGGGCGGACAATGAGCAGTTCTTC	CASSVGQGADNEQFF
TRBJ2-7	TRBV10-3	TRBD2	.	TGTGCCATCTCGGGGGGTGCGGAGCAGTACTTC	CAISGGAEQYF
TRBJ2-2	TRBV19	.	.	TGTGCCAGTAGTATACTCACTAGCCACGGGGAGCTGTTTTTT	CASSILTSHGELFF
TRBJ2-5	TRBV5-1	.	.	TGCGCCAGCAGCAGGGATCAACAAGAGACCCAGTACTTC	CASSRDQQETQYF
TRBJ1-4	TRBV5-1	TRBD1	.	TGCGCCAGCAGCCTGACCCCGGGACAGCCGAATGAAAAACTGTTTTTT	CASSLTPGQPNEKLFF
TRBJ2-5	TRBV5-1	.	once	TGCGCCAGCAGCACCGGAGTGGGGGGCTCAGGGGAGACCCAGTACTTC	CASSTGVGGSGETQYF
TRBJ2-2	TRBV30	TRBD1	once	TGTGCCTCCCGAGGACAGGGAGGCGGGGAGCTGTTTTTT	CASRGQGGGELFF
TRBJ1-2	TRBV5-5	.	.	TGTGCCAGCAGCTTGGACGGGCAGGGTTATTCCTACACCTTC	CASSLDGQGYSYTF
TRBJ1-6	TRBV18	.	few	TGTGCCAGCTCACCAGGATTCCCGGAATCACCCCTCCACTTT	CASSPGFPESPLHF
TRBJ2-5	TRBV7-6	TRBD2	.	TGTGCCAGCAGCTCCACCCCGGGGGGAGTAACGGAGACCCAGTACTTC	CASSSTPGGVTETQYF
TRBJ1-6	TRBV30	.	.	TGTGCCTGGAGTGTCCCTGCAGGCGTACGTTCACCCCTCCACTTT	CAWSVPAGVRSPLHF
TRBJ1-5	TRBV6-6	.	.	TGTGCCAGCACGAAGGACAGTAGCAATCAGCCCCAGCATTTT	CASTKDSSNQPQHF
TRBJ1-2	TRBV7-3	.	.	TGTGCCAGCAGCTTGGGCACCGGGGCCGCGGATGGCTACACCTTC	CASSLGTGAADGYTF
TRBJ2-1	TRBV4-1	.	once	TGCGCCAGCAGCCGGGTGGGTGGAGACGGCGGTTATGAGCAGTTCTTC	CASSRVGGDGGYEQFF
TRBJ2-3	TRBV5-1	.	once	TGCGCCAGCAGCTTGGCACCCGCCCCCACAGATACGCAGTATTTT	CASSLAPAPTDTQYF
TRBJ1-4	TRBV9	.	.	TGTGCCAGCAGCTCCCGGGGGGCAGATAATGAAAAACTGTTTTTT	CASSSRGADNEKLFF
TRBJ2-7	TRBV18	.	.	TGTGCCAGCTCACCAGAGGTGGGGCTCCCTAACTACGAGCAGTACTTC	CASSPEVGLPNYEQYF
TRBJ2-5	TRBV11-2	TRBD2	.	TGTGCCAGCAGCCCTACTAGCGGGAGGGCCGTTGAGACCCAGTACTTC	CASSPTSGRAVETQYF
TRBJ2-6	TRBV7-9	.	.	TGTGCCAGCAGCACTACTGGGGCCAACGTCCTGACTTTC	CASSTTGANVLTF
TRBJ2-4	TRBV10-1	.	.	TGCGCCAGCAACCAGACTCTGAGGGGCAAAAACATTCAGTACTTC	CASNQTLRGKNIQYF
TRBJ1-2	TRBV4-1	.	few	TGCGCCAGCAGCCAGGGACAAATCTATGGCTACACCTTC	CASSQGQIYGYTF
TRBJ1-6	TRBV30	TRBD1	.	TGTGCCTTTACAGGGGGGTTTCGTTCACCCCTCCACTTT	CAFTGGFRSPLHF
TRBJ1-1	TRBV6-1	.	.	TGTGCCAGCAGTGAATTCCCGGTGGGTCGGACTGAAGCTTTCTTT	CASSEFPVGRTEAFF
TRBJ1-4	TRBV5-1	TRBD1	few	TGCGCCAGCGGGACAGGCAGTAATGAAAAACTGTTTTTT	CASGTGSNEKLFF
TRBJ1-4	TRBV28	.	.	TGTGCCAGCAGCCAACCCTCACAGGGCCTAATGGGGAAACTGTTTTTT	CASSQPSQGLMGKLFF
TRBJ2-7	TRBV7-2	TRBD2	.	TGTGCCAGCAGCTCTAGCGGTTCCACCTACGAGCAGTACTTC	CASSSSGSTYEQYF
TRBJ1-1	TRBV29-1	TRBD1	.	TGCAGCGTTGAGAAGGGGACAGGGTCCACTGAAGCTTTCTTT	CSVEKGTGSTEAFF
TRBJ2-7	TRBV14	.	.	TGTGCCAGCAGCCACTTCGGCGAGCAGTACTTC	CASSHFGEQYF
TRBJ1-5	TRBV7-2	TRBD1	once	TGTGCCAGCAGCCTGGACAGGTCTATCAATCAGCCCCAGCATTTT	CASSLDRSINQPQHF
TRBJ2-7	TRBV6-1	.	few	TGTGCCAGCAGTGAACTGATAGACACCACATACGAGCAGTACTTC	CASSELIDTTYEQYF
TRBJ1-5	TRBV2	.	.	TGTGCCAGCAGCCCTACAGGGCAGGGTCAGCCCCAGCATTTT	CASSPTGQGQPQHF
TRBJ1-6	TRBV5-4	.	.	TGTGCCAGCAGCTCGATGGGGCAGGGAAATAATTCACCCCTCCACTTT	CASSSMGQGNNSPLHF
TRBJ2-1	TRBV30	TRBD2	.	TGTGCCTGGAGGCGGCTAGCGGGGGACAATGAGCAGTTCTTC	CAWRRLAGDNEQFF
TRBJ1-2	TRBV4-1	.	.	TGCGCCAGCAGCCAAGATCCCGCTTCCTATGGCTACACCTTC	CASSQDPASYGYTF
TRBJ2-3	TRBV2	TRBD1	.	TGTGCCAGCAGTGAGGACAGGGCAACAGATACGCAGTATTTT	CASSEDRATDTQYF
TRBJ2-7	TRBV27	.	.	TGTGCCAGCAGTGTGGGACACCGAACCTACGAGCAGTACTTC	CASSVGHRTYEQYF